This record concerns one T cell receptor beta chain sequence. The data were taken from a study of OX40 agonist ivuxolimab in advanced cancers. Study details: Aged about 23 to 90 with a mean of about 63 years, they were about 80% male.

The CDR3 spans 15 residues. The germline V gene encodes CDR1 WSHSY and CDR2 SAAADI. V shed 3 bases and J shed 3 bases, with 15 bases lying between them. The assay was immunoSEQ multiplex PCR, and TCRdb's table has in-frame clones only and misses some. The sample includes more than 65,000 clones, under 90% of them seen just once. Anyone with autoimmune disease history or systemic immunosuppression was excluded. The sequenced sample was CD4+ or CD8+ T cells sorted from blood, obtained in a trial of the OX40 agonist ivuxolimab. This sequence was found in an adult with an advanced solid tumor such as melanoma, head and neck, liver or kidney cancer. The chain carries TRBV10-2 and TRBJ2-7; a weak D match, TRBD2 (8 bases). In nucleotides, the CDR3 is TGCGCCAGCAGTGACACGGGAGGGGGCAACTACGAGCAGTACTTC. It codes for CASSDTGGGNYEQYF.